The clone carrying this T cell receptor (beta chain) was observed a single time. V lost 3 bases, J lost 4 bases, and 9 bases stayed unmatched. Germline CDR1 and CDR2: MNHEY and SVGAGI. The CDR3 has 15 amino acids. This specimen belongs to a study of blood T cell repertoires in COVID-19. Generated by immunoSEQ multiplex PCR, the TCRdb table keeps only in-frame clones and is missing some. The sample carries approximately 91,000 clones, 80% recorded once. The specimen was peripheral blood. This rearrangement joins TRBV6-5 to TRBJ2-7, with 7 bases lining up with TRBD1. The receptor comes from a human donor in a cohort sampled during active COVID-19. DNA of the CDR3: TGTGCCAGCAGTTATCGGGCAGGGGGTAGGTACGAGCAGTACTTC. Protein product: CASSYRAGGRYEQYF.